This passage covers 16 T cell receptor beta chains from one sample sequenced in a study of shared clonotypes between healthy human individuals. Sequencing was performed with immunoSEQ multiplex PCR; in TCRdb, only in-frame clones are kept and a portion is missing. The data show about 730,000 clones, just under 75% seen once. Sequenced input: memory CD4+ T cells sorted from blood. Noted subset: CD45RA-negative fraction. The receptors were gathered from a woman in her thirties in good health.

V is TRBV5-4 and J is TRBJ2-5; possibly TRBD2 for D (6 bases). The CDR3 covers 14 residues. V was shortened by 4 bases and J by 3 bases, with 13 bases between the two germline ends. Germline-derived CDR1 and CDR2 are SGHNT and YYREEE (reference sequence). The CDR3 DNA reads TGTGCCAGCAGCCCCCCGGGGGTAGAAGAGACCCAGTACTTC. This codes for CASSPPGVEETQYF.

This chain links TRBV7-9 with TRBJ1-1, with no clear D. This CDR3 has 13 residues. CDR1 is SEHNR, CDR2 FQNEAQ, per germline (reference sequence). Deletions cut 4 bases from V and 5 bases from J, with 11 bases between. The CDR3 spells CASSSPLVTEAFF. The CDR3 region has the DNA TGTGCCAGCAGCTCACCTTTAGTTACTGAAGCTTTCTTT.

The chain combines TRBV7-9 with TRBJ1-4; D ambiguous. The CDR3 spans 13 residues. Germline CDR1 is SEHNR and CDR2 is FQNEAQ (reference sequence). Between the trimmed V and J ends, which lost 5 bases and 10 bases, there was a span of 14 bases. The CDR3 protein is CASSQFSVGKLFF. The CDR3 coding sequence is TGTGCCAGCAGCCAGTTCTCGGTAGGAAAACTGTTTTTT. The entire variable domain, with the rest obtained from reference TRBV7-9 and TRBJ1-4, is as follows: DTGVSQNPRHKITKRGQNVTFRCDPISEHNRLYWYRQTLGQGPEFLTYFQNEAQLEKSRLLSDRFSAERPKGSFSTLEIQRTEQGDSAMYLCASSQFSVGKLFFGSGTQLSVL.

The chain joins TRBV11-3 to TRBJ2-3; D not certain. Germline assignment: CDR1 SGHNT and CDR2 YENEEA. The CDR3 is 12 residues long. The germline V and J ends were trimmed by 5 bases and 6 bases, with 9 bases remaining between them. CDR3 DNA sequence: TGTGCCAGCAGCCACTTAGGGGATACGCAGTATTTT. Translating gives CASSHLGDTQYF.

This chain joins TRBV19 and TRBJ2-2; D may be TRBD2 (6 bases). Germline V lookup: CDR1 LNHDA, CDR2 SQIVND (reference sequence). V lost 6 bases and J lost 6, with 17 bases in between. The CDR3 spans 15 residues. The CDR3 loop is CASSPHAGKAGELFF. The CDR3 bases are TGTGCCAGTAGCCCCCACGCGGGGAAGGCCGGGGAGCTGTTTTTT. Together with reference TRBV19 and TRBJ2-2, the CDR3 gives the full variable domain: DGGITQSPKYLFRKEGQNVTLSCEQNLNHDAMYWYRQDPGQGLRLIYYSQIVNDFQKGDIAEGYSVSREKKESFPLTVTSAQKNPTAFYLCASSPHAGKAGELFFGEGSRLTVL.

V gene TRBV11-3 combines with J gene TRBJ1-3, with D possibly TRBD1 on 6 matching bases. Per germline, CDR1 SGHNT and CDR2 YENEEA. The germline V and J ends were trimmed by 5 bases and 2 bases, with 10 bases remaining between them. There are 14 residues in the CDR3. The CDR3, as DNA: TGTGCCAGCAGCGAGGGGGGGACTGGAAACACCATATATTTT. As protein: CASSEGGTGNTIYF.

The chain is built from TRBV29-1 and TRBJ2-5; no clear D gene. V was shortened by 2 bases and J by 4 bases, with 14 bases between the two germline ends. The CDR3 length is 14 residues. From germline, CDR1 is SQVTM and CDR2 ANQGSEA. The CDR3 region has the DNA TGCAGCGTTGAATGGGATGTCGGTCGAGAGACCCAGTACTTC. It is translated as CSVEWDVGRETQYF.

This chain uses TRBV7-9 with TRBJ2-7; 10 bases are shared with TRBD1. CDR1 SEHNR and CDR2 FQNEAQ come from the germline V gene (reference sequence). J gave up 0 bases and V 5 bases, and 4 bases lay outside the gene matches. CDR3 length: 15 amino acids. The CDR3 here is CASSPRTGGSYEQYF. CDR3 sequence (DNA): TGTGCCAGCAGCCCTCGGACAGGGGGCTCCTACGAGCAGTACTTC.

This chain's CDR3 is CASSLATLQGQPQHF. DNA of the CDR3: TGTGCCAGCAGCTTAGCGACCCTTCAAGGTCAGCCCCAGCATTTT. The chain combines TRBV7-4 with TRBJ1-5; D gene ambiguous. Trimming took off 0 bases at V and 6 bases at J, with 12 bases between the two ends. The germline V gene has CDR1 SGHVT and CDR2 SQSDAQ. The CDR3 runs to 15 residues.

The rearrangement joins TRBV28 to TRBJ2-2; 12 positions match TRBD2. The germline V gene has CDR1 MDHEN and CDR2 SYDVKM. The CDR3 consists of 16 residues. J lost 5 bases, V lost 6 bases, and 7 bases had no gene match. DNA of the CDR3: TGTGCCAGCAGACCCGGGACTAGCGGGTTTACCGGGGAGCTGTTTTTT. Protein sequence: CASRPGTSGFTGELFF.

This chain connects TRBV6-5 to TRBJ1-1; perhaps TRBD1 as D (5 bases). This CDR3 has 13 residues. Trimming pared 5 bases from V and 4 bases from J, leaving 11 bases between. Germline values: CDR1 MNHEY, CDR2 SVGAGI. DNA of the CDR3: TGTGCCAGCAGTCCCAGGGAAGGCACTGAAGCTTTCTTT. Its translation is CASSPREGTEAFF.

About this clone itself: Other DNA sequences of this sample code for an identical CDR3. This chain links TRBV6-5 with TRBJ1-1; no reliable D call. Germline CDR1 MNHEY, CDR2 SVGAGI. Trimming cost V 0 bases and J 1 base, with 9 bases left between them. The CDR3 contains 15 residues. CDR3 nucleotide sequence: TGTGCCAGCAGTTACTCGACCCTCCAGAACACTGAAGCTTTCTTT. Translation gives CASSYSTLQNTEAFF.

The chain carries TRBV28 and TRBJ1-5, with D possibly being TRBD1 (5 bases). Trimming pared 6 bases from V and 3 bases from J, leaving 24 bases between. Germline V gene data show CDR1 as MDHEN and CDR2 as SYDVKM. The CDR3 spans 18 residues. CDR3 in DNA: TGTGCCAGCAGCAAACCACCGTTGAGGGGTGGAAACAATCAGCCCCAGCATTTT. It specifies CASSKPPLRGGNNQPQHF.

This clone was seen more than once but under ten times. The genes are TRBV6-6 and TRBJ2-7, with 10 bases matching TRBD1. The CDR3 runs 14 residues. Looked up from germline, CDR1 is MNHNY and CDR2 is SVGAGI (reference sequence). V lost 6 bases, J lost 4 bases, and 6 bases stayed unmatched. Here the CDR3 DNA reads TGTGCCAGCAGGCCCCGGGACAGGGGATACGAGCAGTACTTC. It translates to CASRPRDRGYEQYF.

This clone appeared once. The genes are TRBV6-1 and TRBJ2-1; D may be TRBD2 (5 bases). The CDR3 is made up of 9 amino acids. Trimming removed 10 bases from V and 8 bases from J, with 6 bases in between. From germline, CDR1 is MNHNS and CDR2 SASEGT. CDR3 DNA: TGTGCCACGGGGTATGAGCAGTTCTTC. Translation gives CATGYEQFF.

The rearrangement links TRBV11-2 to TRBJ2-3; 9 nucleotides line up with TRBD2. The germline CDR1 and CDR2 sequences are SGHAT and FQNNGV. The CDR3 loop spans 16 amino acids. V shed 1 base, J shed 5 bases, and the junction held 7 bases outside the gene matches. CDR3 coding DNA: TGTGCCAGCAGCTTAGGTAGCGGGAGTTCGGGAGATACGCAGTATTTT. Amino acid sequence: CASSLGSGSSGDTQYF.